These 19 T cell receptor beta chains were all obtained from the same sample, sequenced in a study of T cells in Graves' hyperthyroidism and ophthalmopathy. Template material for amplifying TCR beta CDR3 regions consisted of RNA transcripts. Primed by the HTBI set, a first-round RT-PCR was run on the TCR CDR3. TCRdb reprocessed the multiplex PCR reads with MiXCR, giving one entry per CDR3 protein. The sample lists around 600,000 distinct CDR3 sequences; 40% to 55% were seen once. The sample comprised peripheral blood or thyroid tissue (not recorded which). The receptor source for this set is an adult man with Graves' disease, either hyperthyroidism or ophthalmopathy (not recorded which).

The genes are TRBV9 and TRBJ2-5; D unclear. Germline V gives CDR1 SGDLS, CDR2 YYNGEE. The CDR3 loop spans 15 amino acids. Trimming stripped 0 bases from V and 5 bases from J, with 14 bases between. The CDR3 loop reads CASSVAPGPRETQYF. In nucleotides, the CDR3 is TGTGCCAGCAGCGTAGCCCCCGGGCCGAGGGAGACCCAGTACTTC.

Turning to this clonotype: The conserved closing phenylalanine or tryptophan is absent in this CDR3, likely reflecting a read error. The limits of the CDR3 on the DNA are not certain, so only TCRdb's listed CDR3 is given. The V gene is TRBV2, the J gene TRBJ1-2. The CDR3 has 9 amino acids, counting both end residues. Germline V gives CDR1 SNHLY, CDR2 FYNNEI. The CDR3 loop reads CASRGGGPL.

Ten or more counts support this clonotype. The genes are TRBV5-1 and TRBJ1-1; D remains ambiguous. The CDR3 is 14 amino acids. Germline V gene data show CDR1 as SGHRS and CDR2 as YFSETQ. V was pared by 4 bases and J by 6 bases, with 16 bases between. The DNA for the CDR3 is TGCGCCAGCAGCCAAAGCAGTACAGACCCTGAAGCTTTCTTT. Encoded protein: CASSQSSTDPEAFF. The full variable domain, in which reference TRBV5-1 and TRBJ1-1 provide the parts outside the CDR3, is KAGVTQTPRYLIKTRGQQVTLSCSPISGHRSVSWYQQTPGQGLQFLFEYFSETQRNKGNFPGRFSGRQFSNSRSEMNVSTLELGDSALYLCASSQSSTDPEAFFGQGTRLTVV.

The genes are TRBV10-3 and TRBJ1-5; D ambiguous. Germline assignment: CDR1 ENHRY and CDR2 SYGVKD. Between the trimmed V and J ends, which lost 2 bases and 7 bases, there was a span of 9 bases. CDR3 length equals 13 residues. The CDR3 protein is CAISEEFGQPQHF. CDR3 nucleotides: TGTGCCATCAGTGAGGAATTCGGGCAGCCCCAGCATTTT.

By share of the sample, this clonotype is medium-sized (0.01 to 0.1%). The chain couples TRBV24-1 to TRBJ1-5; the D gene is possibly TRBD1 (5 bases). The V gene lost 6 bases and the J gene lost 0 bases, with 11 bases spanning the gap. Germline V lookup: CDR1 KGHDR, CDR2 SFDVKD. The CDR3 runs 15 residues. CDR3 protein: CATSTGRNSNQPQHF. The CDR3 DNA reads TGTGCCACCAGTACGGGACGTAATAGCAATCAGCCCCAGCATTTT.

The CDR3 coding sequence is TGTGCCAGCTCACGTCTAGCGGGAGGGCCTGGGGCCAACGTCCTGACTTTC. It translates to CASSRLAGGPGANVLTF. The chain links TRBV7-3 to TRBJ2-6, with 12 bases that match TRBD2. V was pared by 8 bases and J by 2 bases, with 7 bases of the junction left unmatched. The germline CDR1 and CDR2 sequences are SGHTA and FQGTGA. CDR3 size: 17 residues. Full variable domain (remainder filled in from reference TRBV7-3 and TRBJ2-6): GAGVSQTPSNKVTEKGKYVELRCDPISGHTALYWYRQSLGQGPEFLIYFQGTGAADDSGLPNDRFFAVRPEGSVSTLKIQRTERGDSAVYLCASSRLAGGPGANVLTFGAGSRLTVL.

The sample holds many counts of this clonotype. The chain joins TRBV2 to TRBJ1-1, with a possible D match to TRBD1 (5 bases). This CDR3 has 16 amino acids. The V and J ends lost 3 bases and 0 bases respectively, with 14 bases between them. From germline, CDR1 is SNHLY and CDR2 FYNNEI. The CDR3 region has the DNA TGTGCCAGCAGTGAGCAGGGCCCCCGCATGAACACTGAAGCTTTCTTT. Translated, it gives CASSEQGPRMNTEAFF.

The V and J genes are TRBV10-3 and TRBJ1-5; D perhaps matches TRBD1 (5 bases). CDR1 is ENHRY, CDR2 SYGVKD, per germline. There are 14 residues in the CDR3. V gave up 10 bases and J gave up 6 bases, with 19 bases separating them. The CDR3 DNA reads TGTGCCAGCACCAAAGCCAGGGTCGGTCAGCCCCAGCATTTT. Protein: CASTKARVGQPQHF.

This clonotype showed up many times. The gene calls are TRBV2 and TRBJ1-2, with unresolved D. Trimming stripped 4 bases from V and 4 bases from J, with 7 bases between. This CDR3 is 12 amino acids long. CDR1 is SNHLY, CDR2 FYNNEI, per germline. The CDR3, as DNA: TGTGCCAGCAGTGGGTCCGCCTATGGCTACACCTTC. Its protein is CASSGSAYGYTF.

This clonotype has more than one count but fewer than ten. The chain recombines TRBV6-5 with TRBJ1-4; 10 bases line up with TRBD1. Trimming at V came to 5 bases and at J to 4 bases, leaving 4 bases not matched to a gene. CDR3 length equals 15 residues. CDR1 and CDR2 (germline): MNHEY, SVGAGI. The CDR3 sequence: CASSTGQGINEKLFF. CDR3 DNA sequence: TGTGCCAGCAGTACGGGACAGGGGATTAATGAAAAACTGTTTTTT.

CDR3 amino acids: CASSTVSRENEKLFF. DNA for the CDR3: TGCGCCAGCAGCACCGTTTCCCGGGAAAATGAAAAACTGTTTTTT. The rearrangement joins TRBV5-1 to TRBJ1-4; D is unclear. Germline V CDR1 and CDR2: SGHRS, YFSETQ. V dropped 4 bases and J dropped 5 bases, with 15 bases sitting between them. The CDR3 loop spans 15 amino acids.

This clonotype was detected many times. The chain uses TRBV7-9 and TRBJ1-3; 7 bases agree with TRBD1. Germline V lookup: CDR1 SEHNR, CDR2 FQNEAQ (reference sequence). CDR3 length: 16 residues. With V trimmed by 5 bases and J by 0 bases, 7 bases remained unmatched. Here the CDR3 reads CASSPQGQRSGNTIYF. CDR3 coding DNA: TGTGCCAGCAGCCCCCAGGGACAGCGCTCTGGAAACACCATATATTTT.

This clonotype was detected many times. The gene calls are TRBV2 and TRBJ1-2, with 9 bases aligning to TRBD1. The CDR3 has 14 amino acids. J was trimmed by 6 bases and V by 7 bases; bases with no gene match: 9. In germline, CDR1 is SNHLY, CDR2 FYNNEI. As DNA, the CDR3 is TGTGCCAGCAAGGAGACAGGGGGATTCGATGGCTACACCTTC. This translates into CASKETGGFDGYTF.

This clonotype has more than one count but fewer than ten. The CDR3 sequence: CATSDFRTRVSGTPSYEQYF. The CDR3 coding sequence is TGTGCCACCAGTGATTTCCGCACCCGAGTATCCGGGACACCTTCCTACGAGCAGTACTTC. The genes are TRBV24-1 and TRBJ2-7, with D perhaps TRBD1 (6 bases). CDR1 is KGHDR, CDR2 SFDVKD, per germline. V shed 1 base and J shed 1 base, with 25 bases lying between them. CDR3 size: 20 residues.

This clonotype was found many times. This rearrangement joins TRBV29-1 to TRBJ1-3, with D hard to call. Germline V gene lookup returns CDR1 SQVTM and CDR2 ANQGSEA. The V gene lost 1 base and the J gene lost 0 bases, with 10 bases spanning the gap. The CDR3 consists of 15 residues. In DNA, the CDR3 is TGCAGCGTTGAAGGCCAGGAAGGCTCTGGAAACACCATATATTTT. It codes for CSVEGQEGSGNTIYF.

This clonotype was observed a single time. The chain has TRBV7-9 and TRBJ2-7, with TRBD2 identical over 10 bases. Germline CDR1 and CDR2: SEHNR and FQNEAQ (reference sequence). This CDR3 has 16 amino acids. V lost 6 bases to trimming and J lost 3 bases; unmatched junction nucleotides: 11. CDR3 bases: TGTGCCAGCAGTTGGGGCCTAGCGGGGGCCCTCTACGAGCAGTACTTC. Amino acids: CASSWGLAGALYEQYF.

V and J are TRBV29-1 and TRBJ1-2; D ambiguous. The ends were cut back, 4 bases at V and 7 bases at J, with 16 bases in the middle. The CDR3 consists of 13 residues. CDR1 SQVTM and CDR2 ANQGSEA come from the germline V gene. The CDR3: CSVVLAEGSGYTF. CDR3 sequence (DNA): TGCAGCGTTGTGTTGGCAGAGGGCTCTGGCTACACCTTC.

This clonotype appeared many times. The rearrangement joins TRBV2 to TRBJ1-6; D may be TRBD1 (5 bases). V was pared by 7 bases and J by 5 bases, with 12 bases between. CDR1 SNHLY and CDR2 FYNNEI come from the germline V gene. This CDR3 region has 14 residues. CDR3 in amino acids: CASTIRENNSPLHF. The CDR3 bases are TGTGCCAGCACCATCAGGGAGAATAATTCACCCCTCCACTTT. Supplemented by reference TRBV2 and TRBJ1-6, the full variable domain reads EPEVTQTPSHQVTQMGQEVILRCVPISNHLYFYWYRQILGQKVEFLVSFYNNEISEKSEIFDDQFSVERPDGSNFTLKIRSTKLEDSAMYFCASTIRENNSPLHFGNGTRLTVT.

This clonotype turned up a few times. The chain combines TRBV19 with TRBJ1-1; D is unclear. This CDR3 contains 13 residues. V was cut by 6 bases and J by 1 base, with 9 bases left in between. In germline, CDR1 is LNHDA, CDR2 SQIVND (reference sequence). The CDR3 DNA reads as TGTGCCAGTAGACGAACTGAGAACACTGAAGCTTTCTTT. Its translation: CASRRTENTEAFF.